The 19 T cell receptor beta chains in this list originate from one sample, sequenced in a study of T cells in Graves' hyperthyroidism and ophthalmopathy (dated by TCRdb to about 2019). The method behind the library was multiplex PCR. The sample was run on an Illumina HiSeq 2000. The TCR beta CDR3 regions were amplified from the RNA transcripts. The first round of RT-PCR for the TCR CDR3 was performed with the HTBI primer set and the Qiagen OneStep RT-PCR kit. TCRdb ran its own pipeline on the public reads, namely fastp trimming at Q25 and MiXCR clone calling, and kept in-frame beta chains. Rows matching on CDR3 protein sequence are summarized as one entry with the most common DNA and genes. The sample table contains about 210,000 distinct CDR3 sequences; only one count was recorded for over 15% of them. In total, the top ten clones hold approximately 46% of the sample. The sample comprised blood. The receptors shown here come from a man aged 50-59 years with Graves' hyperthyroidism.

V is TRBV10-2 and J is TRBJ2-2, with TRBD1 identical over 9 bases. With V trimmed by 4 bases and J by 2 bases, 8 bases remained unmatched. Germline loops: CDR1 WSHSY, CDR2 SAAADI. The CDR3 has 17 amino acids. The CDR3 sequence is CASSVGPGQGNTGELFF. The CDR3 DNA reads TGCGCCAGCAGTGTGGGGCCGGGACAGGGAAACACCGGGGAGCTGTTTTTT.

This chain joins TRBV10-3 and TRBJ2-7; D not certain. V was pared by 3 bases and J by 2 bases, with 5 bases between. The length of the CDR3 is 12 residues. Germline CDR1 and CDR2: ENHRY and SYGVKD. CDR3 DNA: TGTGCCATCAGTGACGTAGCCTACGAGCAGTACTTC. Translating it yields CAISDVAYEQYF.

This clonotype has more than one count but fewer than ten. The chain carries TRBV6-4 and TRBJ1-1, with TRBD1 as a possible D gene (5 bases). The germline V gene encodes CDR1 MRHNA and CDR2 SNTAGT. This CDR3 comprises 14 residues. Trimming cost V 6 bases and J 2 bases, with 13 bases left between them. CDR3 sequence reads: CASSPNGGNTEAFF. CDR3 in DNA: TGTGCCAGCAGCCCCAACGGGGGTAACACTGAAGCTTTCTTT.

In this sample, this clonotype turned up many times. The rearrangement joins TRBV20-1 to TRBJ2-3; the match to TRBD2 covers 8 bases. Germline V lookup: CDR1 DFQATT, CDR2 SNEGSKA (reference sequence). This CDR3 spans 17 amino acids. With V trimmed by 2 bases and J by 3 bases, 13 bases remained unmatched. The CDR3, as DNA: TGCAGTGCTAGACTGCTGCTAGGGACTAGTAGAACAGATACGCAGTATTTT. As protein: CSARLLLGTSRTDTQYF.

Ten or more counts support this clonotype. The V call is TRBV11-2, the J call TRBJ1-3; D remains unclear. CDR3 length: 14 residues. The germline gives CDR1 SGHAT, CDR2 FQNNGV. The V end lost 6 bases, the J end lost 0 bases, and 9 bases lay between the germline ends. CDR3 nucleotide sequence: TGTGCCAGCAGACGGGCTTTCTCTGGAAACACCATATATTTT. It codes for CASRRAFSGNTIYF.

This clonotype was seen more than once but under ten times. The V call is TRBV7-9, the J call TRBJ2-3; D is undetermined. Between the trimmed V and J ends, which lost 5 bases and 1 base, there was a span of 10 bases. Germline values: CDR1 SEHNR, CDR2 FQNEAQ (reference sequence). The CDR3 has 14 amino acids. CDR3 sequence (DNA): TGTGCCAGCAGCATATTGCGGCGCACAGATACGCAGTATTTT. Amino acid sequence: CASSILRRTDTQYF.

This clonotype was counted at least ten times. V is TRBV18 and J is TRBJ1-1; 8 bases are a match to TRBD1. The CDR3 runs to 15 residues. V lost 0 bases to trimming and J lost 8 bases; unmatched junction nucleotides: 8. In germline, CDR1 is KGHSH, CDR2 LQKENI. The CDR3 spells CASSPPSGGRFEAFF. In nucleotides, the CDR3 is TGTGCCAGCTCACCACCGTCAGGGGGCCGATTCGAAGCTTTCTTT.

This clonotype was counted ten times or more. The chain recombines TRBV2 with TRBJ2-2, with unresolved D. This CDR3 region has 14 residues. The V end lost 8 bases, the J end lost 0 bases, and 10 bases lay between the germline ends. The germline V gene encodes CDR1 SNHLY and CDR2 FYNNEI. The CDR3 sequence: CASAPGPNTGELFF. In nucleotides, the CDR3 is TGTGCCAGCGCACCGGGCCCGAACACCGGGGAGCTGTTTTTT.

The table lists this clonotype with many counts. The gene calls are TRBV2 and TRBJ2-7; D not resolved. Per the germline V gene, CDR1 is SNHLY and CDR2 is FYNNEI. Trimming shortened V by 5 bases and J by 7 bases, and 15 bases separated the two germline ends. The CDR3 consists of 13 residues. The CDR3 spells CASSLGLSLEQYF. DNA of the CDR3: TGTGCCAGCAGTTTGGGCCTTTCCCTTGAGCAGTACTTC.

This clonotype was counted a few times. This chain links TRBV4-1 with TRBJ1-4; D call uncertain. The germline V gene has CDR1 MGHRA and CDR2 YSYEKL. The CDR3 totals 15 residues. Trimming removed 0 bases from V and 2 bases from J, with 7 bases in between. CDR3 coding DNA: TGCGCCAGCAGCCAAGAGCCCCAGACTAATGAAAAACTGTTTTTT. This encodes CASSQEPQTNEKLFF.

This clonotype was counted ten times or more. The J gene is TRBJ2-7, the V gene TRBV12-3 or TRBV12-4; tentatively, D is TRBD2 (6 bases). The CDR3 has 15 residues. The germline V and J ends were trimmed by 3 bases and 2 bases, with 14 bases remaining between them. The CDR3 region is CASSFSGDPTYEQYF. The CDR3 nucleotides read TGTGCCAGCAGTTTCTCGGGGGATCCGACCTACGAGCAGTACTTC.

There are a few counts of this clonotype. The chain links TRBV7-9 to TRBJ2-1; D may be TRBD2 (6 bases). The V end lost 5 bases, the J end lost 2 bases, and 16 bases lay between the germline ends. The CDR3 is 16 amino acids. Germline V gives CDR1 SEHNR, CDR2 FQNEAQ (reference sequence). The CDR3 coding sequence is TGTGCCAGCAGCCCAAAGGAGGGGTCAACCTACAATGAGCAGTTCTTC. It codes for CASSPKEGSTYNEQFF.

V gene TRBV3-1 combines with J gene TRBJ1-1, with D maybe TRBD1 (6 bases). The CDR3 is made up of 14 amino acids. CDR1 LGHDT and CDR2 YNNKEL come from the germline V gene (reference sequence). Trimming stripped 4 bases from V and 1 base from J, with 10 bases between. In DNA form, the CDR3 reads TGTGCCAGCAGCCTTCTGACAGGGAACACTGAAGCTTTCTTT. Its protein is CASSLLTGNTEAFF.

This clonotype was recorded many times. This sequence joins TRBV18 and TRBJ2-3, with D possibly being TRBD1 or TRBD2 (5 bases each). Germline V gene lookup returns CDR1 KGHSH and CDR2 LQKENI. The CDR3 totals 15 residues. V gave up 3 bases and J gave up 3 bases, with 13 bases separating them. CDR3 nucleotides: TGTGCCAGCTCACCGAACGCCGGGGCTACAGATACGCAGTATTTT. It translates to CASSPNAGATDTQYF.

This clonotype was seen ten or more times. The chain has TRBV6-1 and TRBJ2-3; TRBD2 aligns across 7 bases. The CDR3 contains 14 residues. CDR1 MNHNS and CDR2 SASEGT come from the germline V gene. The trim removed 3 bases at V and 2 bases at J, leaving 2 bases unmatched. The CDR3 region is CASSDAGATDTQYF. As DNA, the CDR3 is TGTGCCAGCAGTGATGCGGGAGCCACAGATACGCAGTATTTT.

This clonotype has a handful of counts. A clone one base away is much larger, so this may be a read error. The CDR3 nucleotides are TGTGCCAGCAGACTCGGGACAGTTATCATGGACACTGAAGCTTTCTTT. The encoded protein is CASRLGTVIMDTEAFF. The chain recombines TRBV12-3 or TRBV12-4 with TRBJ1-1; 7 positions agree with TRBD1. CDR3 length: 16 residues. With V trimmed by 6 bases and J by 3 bases, 13 bases remained unmatched.

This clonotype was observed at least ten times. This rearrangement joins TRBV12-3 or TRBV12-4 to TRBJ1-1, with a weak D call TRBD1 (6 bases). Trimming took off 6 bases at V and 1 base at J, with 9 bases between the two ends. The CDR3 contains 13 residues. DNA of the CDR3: TGTGCCAGCAGAGCGGACAGGAACACTGAAGCTTTCTTT. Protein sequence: CASRADRNTEAFF.

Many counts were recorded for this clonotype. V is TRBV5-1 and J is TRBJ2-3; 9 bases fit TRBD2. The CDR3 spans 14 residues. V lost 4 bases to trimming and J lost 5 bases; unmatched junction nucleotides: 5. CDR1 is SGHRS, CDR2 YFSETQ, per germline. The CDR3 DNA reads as TGCGCCAGCAGCATAGCGGGAGATGTAGATACGCAGTATTTT. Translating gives CASSIAGDVDTQYF.

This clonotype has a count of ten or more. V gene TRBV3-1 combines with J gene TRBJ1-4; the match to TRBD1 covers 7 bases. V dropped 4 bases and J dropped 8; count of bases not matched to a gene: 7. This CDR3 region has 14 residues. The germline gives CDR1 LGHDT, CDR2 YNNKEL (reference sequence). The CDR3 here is CASSRQGVNEKLFF. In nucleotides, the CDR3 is TGTGCCAGCAGCCGACAGGGAGTGAACGAAAAACTGTTTTTT.